Listed below are T cell receptor beta chains from one sample, sequenced in a study of T cell responses to AZD1222 COVID-19 vaccine. Generated by immunoSEQ multiplex PCR, the TCRdb table keeps only in-frame clones and is missing some. This table has 180,000 or so clones, 90% to 95% appearing once. Sequenced here: peripheral blood, sampled 28 days after the second dose of the MenACWY control vaccine. These receptors all stem from an adult who received the MenACWY meningococcal vaccine as a control. Each CDR3 is given without its conserved first and last residue.

CDR3 length,V gene,J gene,CDR3 protein
12,TRBV30,TRBJ2-4,AWSVQGGGRIQY
13,TRBV2,TRBJ2-2,ASSSTTANTGELF
13,TRBV5-1,TRBJ2-7,ASSSWTGYSYEQY
10,TRBV6-5,TRBJ1-6,ASKQGRTPLH
10,TRBV28,TRBJ2-7,ASSFSAYEQY
12,TRBV7-3,TRBJ1-1,ASSLGHLNTEAF
12,TRBV3-1/TRBV3-2,TRBJ1-5,ASSQASGNQPQH
17,TRBV10-1,TRBJ1-6,ATVMGQACPSSYNSPLH
13,TRBV5-4,TRBJ1-1,ASSSPGTGGTEAF
11,TRBV5-1,TRBJ1-5,ASSLDPGGPQH
13,TRBV19,TRBJ1-3,ASSIPPGSGNTIY
10,TRBV6-5,TRBJ1-2,ASRRPRGGYT
13,TRBV18,TRBJ2-7,ASSSRQGNSYEQY
13,TRBV6-6,TRBJ2-3,ASRYDGGAPDTQY
10,TRBV6-5,TRBJ2-1,ASTDRENEQF
12,TRBV6-5,TRBJ1-1,ASRADRGLTEAF
12,TRBV10-3,TRBJ1-2,AISRQGANYGYT
14,TRBV4-3,TRBJ2-1,ASSQDGTGVYNEQF
13,TRBV4-2,TRBJ2-7,ASSQRQASSYEQY
12,TRBV7-2,TRBJ2-7,ASSFAGGQIEQY
10,TRBV3-1/TRBV3-2,TRBJ1-1,ASSALNTEAF
13,TRBV24-1,TRBJ1-1,ATSDLPTLNTEAF
11,TRBV12-3/TRBV12-4,TRBJ1-1,ASRRSMNTEAF
12,TRBV3-1/TRBV3-2,TRBJ1-6,ASSQGRVGSPLH
11,TRBV7-3,TRBJ2-2,ATAGTPNGELF
12,TRBV5-4,TRBJ1-1,ASSWGQKNTEAF
12,TRBV7-9,TRBJ2-2,ASSLLANTGELF
16,TRBV19,TRBJ2-6,ASSSLGTISSGANVLT
14,TRBV18,TRBJ1-6,ASSSRTGLWSSPLH
13,TRBV4-2,TRBJ1-2,ASSSRTGGSYGYT
14,TRBV6-6,TRBJ1-5,ASSSLGVQRNQPQH
13,TRBV18,TRBJ1-2,ASSLGQGLDYGYT
10,TRBV10-3,TRBJ2-7,AISGSRYEQY
13,TRBV29-1,TRBJ1-1,SADSTWTANTEAF
10,TRBV23-1,TRBJ1-1,ASSLGTGEAF
13,TRBV7-2,TRBJ1-1,ASSSHGQGVSEAF
12,TRBV18,TRBJ1-4,ASSPGVKNEKLF
11,TRBV12-3/TRBV12-4,TRBJ1-1,ASSFNRGTEAF
12,TRBV19,TRBJ1-4,ASSISQGNEKLF
11,TRBV6-5,TRBJ2-3,ASTSTGTDTQY
19,TRBV5-1,TRBJ2-6,ASSLNRVQLDRSSGANVLT
12,TRBV6-2/TRBV6-3,TRBJ1-4,ASSYRKTNEKLF
12,TRBV7-9,TRBJ1-3,ASSPARSGGAIY
12,TRBV11-2,TRBJ1-2,ASSAATEIYGYT
12,TRBV5-1,TRBJ1-2,ASRTGGTDYGYT
14,TRBV28,TRBJ2-3,ASSPGQFLFTDTQY
12,TRBV5-6,TRBJ2-5,ASSLGLPRETQY
13,TRBV3-1/TRBV3-2,TRBJ1-4,ASSPTGNTNEKLF
11,TRBV6-5,TRBJ1-1,ASSSQSRTEAF
11,TRBV6-5,TRBJ1-1,ASSTMDRGGAF
11,TRBV15,TRBJ1-1,ATSRQGGTEAF
13,TRBV19,TRBJ2-1,ASSIGSGSLNEQF
13,TRBV5-1,TRBJ2-5,ASSSLGVPGETQY
10,TRBV6-5,TRBJ1-2,ASRPTELGYT
13,TRBV28,TRBJ1-5,ASSSRGQGKKPQH
13,TRBV11-1,TRBJ1-1,ASSPEGTPSTEAF
11,TRBV6-6,TRBJ2-7,ASSPGPPWEQY
11,TRBV27,TRBJ1-2,ASSPGTGGGYT
14,TRBV4-1,TRBJ2-1,ASSQDWTGGFNEQF